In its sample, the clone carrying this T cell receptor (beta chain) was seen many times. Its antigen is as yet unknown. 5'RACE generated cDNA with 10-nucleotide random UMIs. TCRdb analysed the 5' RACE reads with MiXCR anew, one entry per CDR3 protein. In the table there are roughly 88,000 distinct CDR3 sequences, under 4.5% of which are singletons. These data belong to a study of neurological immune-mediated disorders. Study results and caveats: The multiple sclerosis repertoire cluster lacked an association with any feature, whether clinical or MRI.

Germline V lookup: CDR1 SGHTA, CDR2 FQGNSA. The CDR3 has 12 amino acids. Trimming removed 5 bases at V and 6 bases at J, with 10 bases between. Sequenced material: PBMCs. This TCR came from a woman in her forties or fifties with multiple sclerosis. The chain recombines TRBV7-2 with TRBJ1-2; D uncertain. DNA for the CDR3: TGTGCCAGCAGCCCATACCGGCATGGCTACACCTTC. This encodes CASSPYRHGYTF.